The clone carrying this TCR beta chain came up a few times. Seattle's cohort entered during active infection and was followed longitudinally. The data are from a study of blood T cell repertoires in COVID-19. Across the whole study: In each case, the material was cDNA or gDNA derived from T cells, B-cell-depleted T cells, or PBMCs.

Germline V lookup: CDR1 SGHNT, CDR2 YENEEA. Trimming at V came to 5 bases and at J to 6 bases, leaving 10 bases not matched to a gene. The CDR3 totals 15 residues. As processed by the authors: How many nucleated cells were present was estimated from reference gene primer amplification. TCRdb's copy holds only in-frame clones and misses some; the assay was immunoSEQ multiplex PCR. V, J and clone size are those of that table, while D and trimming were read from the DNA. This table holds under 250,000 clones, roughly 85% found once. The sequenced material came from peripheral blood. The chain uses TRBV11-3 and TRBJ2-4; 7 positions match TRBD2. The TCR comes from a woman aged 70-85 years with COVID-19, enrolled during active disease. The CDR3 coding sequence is TGTGCCAGCAGCCCCCGGGGAGGGAAAGTAAACATTCAGTACTTC. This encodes CASSPRGGKVNIQYF.